This TCR beta chain was retrieved from a study of CD8 T cells in Susac syndrome. V dropped 4 bases and J dropped 8; count of bases not matched to a gene: 10. The CDR3 consists of 14 residues. CDR1 and CDR2 from the germline V gene are SGHNT and YYREEE (reference sequence). Random hexamers primed reverse transcription of about 0.5 to 1 ug RNA. With immunoSEQ multiplex PCR, TCR beta CDR3 was amplified across 54 Vbeta and 13 Jbeta. From the immunoSEQ multiplex PCR reads, TCRdb called clonotypes with MiXCR, one entry per CDR3 protein. Of 180,000 or so distinct CDR3 sequences detected, approximately 95% appear once; the ten largest clones hold roughly 0.095%. The CD8+ and CD4+ T cells were negatively isolated, with the TEMRA cells enriched by FACS.

The TCR was taken from a human donor with multiple sclerosis. What was sequenced was CD4+ T cells from PBMCs. This chain joins TRBV5-4 and TRBJ1-2, with 8 nucleotides matching TRBD1. Here the CDR3 reads CASSRGQGAEGYTF. CDR3 sequence (DNA): TGTGCCAGCAGCCGCGGACAGGGCGCCGAGGGCTACACCTTC.